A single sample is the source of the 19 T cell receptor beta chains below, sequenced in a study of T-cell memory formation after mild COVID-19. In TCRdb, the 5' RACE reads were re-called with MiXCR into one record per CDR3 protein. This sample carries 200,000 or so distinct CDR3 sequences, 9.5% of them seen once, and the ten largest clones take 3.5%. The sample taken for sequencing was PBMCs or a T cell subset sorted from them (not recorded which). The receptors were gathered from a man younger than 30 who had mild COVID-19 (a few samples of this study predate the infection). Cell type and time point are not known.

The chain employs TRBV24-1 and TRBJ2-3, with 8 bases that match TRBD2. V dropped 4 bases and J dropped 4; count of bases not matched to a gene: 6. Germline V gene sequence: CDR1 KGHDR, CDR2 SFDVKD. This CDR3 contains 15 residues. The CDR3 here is CATSDPGLEPDTQYF. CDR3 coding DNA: TGTGCCACCAGTGACCCGGGACTAGAGCCAGATACGCAGTATTTT.

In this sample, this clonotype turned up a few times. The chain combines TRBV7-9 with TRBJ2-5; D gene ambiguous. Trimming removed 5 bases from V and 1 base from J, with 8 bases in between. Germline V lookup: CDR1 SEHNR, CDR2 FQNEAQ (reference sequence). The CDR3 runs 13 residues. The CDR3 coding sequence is TGTGCCAGCAGCAAGGGATTCCAAGAGACCCAGTACTTC. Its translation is CASSKGFQETQYF.

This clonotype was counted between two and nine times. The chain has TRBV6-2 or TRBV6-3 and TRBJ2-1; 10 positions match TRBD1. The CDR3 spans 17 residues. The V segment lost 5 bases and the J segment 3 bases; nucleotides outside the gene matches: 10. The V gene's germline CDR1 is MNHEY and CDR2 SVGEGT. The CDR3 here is CASSPIPGQGYYNEQFF. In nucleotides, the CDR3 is TGTGCCAGCAGTCCAATACCGGGACAGGGGTACTACAATGAGCAGTTCTTC.

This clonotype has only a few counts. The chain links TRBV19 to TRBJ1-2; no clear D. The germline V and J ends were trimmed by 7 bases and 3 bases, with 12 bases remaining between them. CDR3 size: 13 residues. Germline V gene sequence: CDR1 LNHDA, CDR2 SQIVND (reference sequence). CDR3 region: CASNPDQDYGYTF. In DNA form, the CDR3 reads TGTGCCAGTAACCCCGACCAGGACTATGGCTACACCTTC. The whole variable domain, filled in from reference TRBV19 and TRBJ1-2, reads DGGITQSPKYLFRKEGQNVTLSCEQNLNHDAMYWYRQDPGQGLRLIYYSQIVNDFQKGDIAEGYSVSREKKESFPLTVTSAQKNPTAFYLCASNPDQDYGYTFGSGTRLTVV.

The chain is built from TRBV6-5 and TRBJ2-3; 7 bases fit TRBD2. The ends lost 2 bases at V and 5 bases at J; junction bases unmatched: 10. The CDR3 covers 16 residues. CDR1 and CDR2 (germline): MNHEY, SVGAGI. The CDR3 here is CASSYGERGVGDTQYF. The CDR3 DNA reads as TGTGCCAGCAGTTACGGGGAGCGGGGTGTTGGAGATACGCAGTATTTT.

CDR3 residues: CASSFQATYGYTF. CDR3 sequence (DNA): TGTGCCAGCAGTTTTCAGGCCACCTATGGCTACACCTTC. This chain links TRBV12-3 or TRBV12-4 with TRBJ1-2; D remains unclear. V dropped 3 bases and J dropped 4 bases, with 9 bases sitting between them. The CDR3 sequence is 13 residues long.

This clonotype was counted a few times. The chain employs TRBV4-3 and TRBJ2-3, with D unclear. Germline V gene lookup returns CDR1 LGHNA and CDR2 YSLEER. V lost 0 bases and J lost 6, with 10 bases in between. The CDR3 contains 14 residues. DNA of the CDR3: TGCGCCAGCAGCCAAGATTCCCGGCTGGATACGCAGTATTTT. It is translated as CASSQDSRLDTQYF.

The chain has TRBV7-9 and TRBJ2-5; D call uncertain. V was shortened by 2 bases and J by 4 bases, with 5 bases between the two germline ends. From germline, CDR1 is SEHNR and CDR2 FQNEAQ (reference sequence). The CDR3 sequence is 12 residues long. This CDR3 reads CASSLNLETQYF. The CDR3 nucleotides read TGTGCCAGCAGCTTAAATCTAGAGACCCAGTACTTC.

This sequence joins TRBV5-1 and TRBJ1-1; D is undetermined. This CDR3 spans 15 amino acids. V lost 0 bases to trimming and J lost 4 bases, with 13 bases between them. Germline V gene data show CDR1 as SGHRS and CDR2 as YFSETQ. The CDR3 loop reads CASSLVGPLVTEAFF. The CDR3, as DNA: TGCGCCAGCAGCTTGGTAGGCCCTTTGGTCACTGAAGCTTTCTTT. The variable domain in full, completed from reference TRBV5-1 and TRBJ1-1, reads KAGVTQTPRYLIKTRGQQVTLSCSPISGHRSVSWYQQTPGQGLQFLFEYFSETQRNKGNFPGRFSGRQFSNSRSEMNVSTLELGDSALYLCASSLVGPLVTEAFFGQGTRLTVV.

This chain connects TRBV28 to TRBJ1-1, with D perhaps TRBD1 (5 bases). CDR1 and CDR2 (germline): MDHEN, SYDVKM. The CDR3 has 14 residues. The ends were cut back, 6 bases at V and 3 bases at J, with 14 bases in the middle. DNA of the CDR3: TGTGCCAGCAGGGGAGGGGATGCGTACACTGAAGCTTTCTTT. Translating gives CASRGGDAYTEAFF.

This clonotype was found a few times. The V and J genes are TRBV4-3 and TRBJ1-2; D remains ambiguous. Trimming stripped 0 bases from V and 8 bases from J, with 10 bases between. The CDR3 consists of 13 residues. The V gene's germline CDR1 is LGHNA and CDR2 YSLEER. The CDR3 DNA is TGCGCCAGCAGCCAAGATCGAACCTTGGGCTACACCTTC. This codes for CASSQDRTLGYTF.

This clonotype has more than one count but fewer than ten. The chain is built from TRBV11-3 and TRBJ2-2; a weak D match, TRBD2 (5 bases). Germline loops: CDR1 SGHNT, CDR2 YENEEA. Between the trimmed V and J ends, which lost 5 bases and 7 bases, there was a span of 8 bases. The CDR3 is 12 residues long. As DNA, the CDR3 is TGTGCCAGCAGCGCCCGGGACGGGGAGCTGTTTTTT. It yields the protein CASSARDGELFF.

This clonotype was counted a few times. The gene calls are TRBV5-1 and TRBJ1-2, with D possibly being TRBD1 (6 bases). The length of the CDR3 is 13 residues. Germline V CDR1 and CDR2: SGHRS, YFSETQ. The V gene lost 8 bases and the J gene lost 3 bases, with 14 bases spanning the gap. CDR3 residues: CASQQGRDYGYTF. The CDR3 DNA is TGCGCCAGTCAACAGGGCCGGGACTATGGCTACACCTTC.

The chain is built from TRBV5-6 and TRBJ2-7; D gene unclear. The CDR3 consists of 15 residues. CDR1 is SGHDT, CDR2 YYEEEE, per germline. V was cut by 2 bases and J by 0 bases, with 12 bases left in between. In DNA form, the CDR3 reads TGTGCCAGCAGCTTCCTGGGCCTCAGCTCCTACGAGCAGTACTTC. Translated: CASSFLGLSSYEQYF.

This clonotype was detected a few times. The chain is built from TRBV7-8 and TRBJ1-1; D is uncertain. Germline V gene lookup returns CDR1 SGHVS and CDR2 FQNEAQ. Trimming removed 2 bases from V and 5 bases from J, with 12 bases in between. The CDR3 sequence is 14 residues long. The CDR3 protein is CASSLRAPGTEAFF. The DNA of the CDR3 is TGTGCCAGCAGCTTAAGGGCCCCAGGAACTGAAGCTTTCTTT.

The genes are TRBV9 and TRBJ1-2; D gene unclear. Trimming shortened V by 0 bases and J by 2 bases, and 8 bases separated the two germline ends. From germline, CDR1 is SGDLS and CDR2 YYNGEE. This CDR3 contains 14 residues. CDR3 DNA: TGTGCCAGCAGCGTAGGTGTCGCGAACTATGGCTACACCTTC. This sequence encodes CASSVGVANYGYTF.

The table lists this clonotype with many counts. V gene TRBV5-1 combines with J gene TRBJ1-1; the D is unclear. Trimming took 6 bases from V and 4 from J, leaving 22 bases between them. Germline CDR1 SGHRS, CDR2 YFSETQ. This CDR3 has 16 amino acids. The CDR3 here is CASKVRLEGWGTEAFF. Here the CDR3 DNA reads TGCGCCAGCAAGGTGAGGTTGGAAGGCTGGGGCACTGAAGCTTTCTTT.

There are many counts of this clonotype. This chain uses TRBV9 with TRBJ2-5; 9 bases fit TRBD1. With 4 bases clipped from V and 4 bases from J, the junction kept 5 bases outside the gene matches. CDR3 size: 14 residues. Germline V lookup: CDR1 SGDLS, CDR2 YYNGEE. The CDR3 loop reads CASSPGQGRETQYF. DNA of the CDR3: TGTGCCAGCAGCCCGGGACAGGGACGAGAGACCCAGTACTTC.

The CDR3 sequence: CASRDPAVAGELFF. The CDR3 nucleotides read TGTGCCAGCCGGGACCCGGCGGTGGCCGGGGAGCTGTTTTTT. This chain links TRBV6-6 with TRBJ2-2; D may be TRBD1 or TRBD2 (5 bases each). The germline V and J ends were trimmed by 8 bases and 6 bases, with 16 bases remaining between them. This CDR3 region has 14 residues. CDR1 is MNHNY and CDR2 is SVGAGI in the germline V gene (reference sequence).